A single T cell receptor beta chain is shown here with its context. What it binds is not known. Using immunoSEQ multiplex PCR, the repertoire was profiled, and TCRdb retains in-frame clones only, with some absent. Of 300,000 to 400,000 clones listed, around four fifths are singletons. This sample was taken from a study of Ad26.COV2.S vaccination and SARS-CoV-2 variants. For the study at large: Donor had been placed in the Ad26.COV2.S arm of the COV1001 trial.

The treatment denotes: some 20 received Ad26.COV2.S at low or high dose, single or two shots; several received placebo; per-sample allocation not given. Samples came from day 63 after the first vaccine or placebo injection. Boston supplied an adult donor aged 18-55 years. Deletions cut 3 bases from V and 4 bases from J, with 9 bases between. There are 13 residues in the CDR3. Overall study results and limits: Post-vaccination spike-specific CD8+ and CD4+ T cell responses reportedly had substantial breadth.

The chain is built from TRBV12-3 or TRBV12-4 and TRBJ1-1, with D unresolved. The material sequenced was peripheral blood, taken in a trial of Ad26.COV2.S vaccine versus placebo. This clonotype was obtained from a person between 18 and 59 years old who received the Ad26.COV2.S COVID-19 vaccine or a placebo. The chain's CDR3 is CASSFSWGTEAFF. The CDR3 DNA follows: TGTGCCAGCAGTTTTTCGTGGGGCACTGAAGCTTTCTTT.